What follows describes a single T cell receptor (beta chain). The clone's antigen remains unknown. No quality values exist for individual bases; no much larger clone is one base distant. The record originates from a study of blood T cell repertoires in COVID-19 (TCRdb year 2020). In terms of the full investigation: Samples from collaborators originated in the United States, Italy and Spain and spanned both the acute and convalescent phases of COVID-19. The prospective study material was composed of cDNA or gDNA derived from T cells, B-cell-depleted T cells, or PBMCs. A freely available public database, intended as a resource for researchers studying the immune response to SARS-CoV-2, is where the repertoires were released. Nearly every sample came with metadata listing a de-identified subject ID, COVID-19 status, age in years and sex. The dataset comprised deeply sampled blood TCRbeta repertoires from subjects exposed to, actively infected with, or recovered from COVID-19. Samples were obtained from the ongoing ImmuneRACE study (first 160 participants) and from 1,254 subjects provided by 6 global collaborators. Where available, HLA class I and class II types were taken from metadata supplied by the sample provider and were not determined by assay-based typing.

The immunoSEQ Assay, a bias-controlled multiplex PCR, was used to amplify TCRbeta CDR3 regions from genomic DNA. Under the source paper's analysis protocol: The number of nucleated cells in each sample was estimated from the amplification of reference gene primers within the assay. Sequence reads were collapsed and filtered to measure the absolute abundance of every unique TCRbeta CDR3 rearrangement. For each sample, productive Simpson clonality was calculated by taking the square root of Simpson's diversity index across productive rearrangements. TCRdb retrieved this table from immuneACCESS and kept in-frame rearrangements only. Not all clones are present; in checked studies, unresolved V genes account for under half, and no reason is known for the remainder. Clone size and V and J calls were adopted from that table, with D and trimming inferred from the DNA. The sample records under 70,000 clones, about nine tenths of which are singletons. 11% of the sample is held by the ten biggest clonotypes.

CDR1 and CDR2 (KGHSH, LQKENI) derive from the germline V gene. For this chain, trimming is 3 bases at the V end and 7 bases at the J end, and the number of junction bases without a gene match is 2. Including the terminal cysteine and phenylalanine, the CDR3 comprises 14 residues. This entry keeps only the CDR3 DNA: 42 bases, framed from base 1. The collaborating institutions used their own protocols to collect whole blood in K2EDTA tubes. Collaborator samples were shipped for TCRbeta analysis as frozen whole blood, isolated PBMCs, or DNA extracted from either sample type. Overall results and qualifications from the work: The quantity of clinical and demographic metadata differed by source and by participant and was supplied without curation.

The rearranged chain carries TRBV18 and TRBJ2-1; 11 nucleotides in the junction match TRBD2. The TCR originated in a woman aged 18-29 years with acute or convalescent COVID-19. The sequenced sample consisted of peripheral blood. Here the CDR3 is given as CASSPLAGGNEQFF. The nucleotides are TGTGCCAGCTCACCTCTAGCGGGGGGTAATGAGCAGTTCTTC.